The clone carrying this TCR beta chain was seen only a few times. What it binds is not known. Being one base from a much bigger clone, this may be a read error. This record comes from a study of T cell repertoires in cytomegalovirus infection. One entry per CDR3 protein results from TCRdb running MiXCR on the reads. The sample consists of under 300,000 distinct CDR3 sequences, 17% of them appearing once. Findings of the study overall: The ex vivo response was dominated by HLA-C-restricted CMV-specific TCR beta clonotypes.

The sample taken for sequencing was CD8+ T cells from PBMCs. This TCR came from a human donor in good health (CMV status not recorded). Some clones in this sample may be carry-over from other donors' samples.

This CDR3 reads CASSLYRYEQYF. CDR3 nucleotide sequence: TGTGCCAGCAGTTTATACCGCTACGAGCAGTACTTC. The chain employs TRBV27 and TRBJ2-7; D unclear. V was trimmed by 1 base and J by 3 bases, leaving 4 bases between them. The CDR3 runs to 12 residues. The germline V gene has CDR1 MNHEY and CDR2 SMNVEV (reference sequence).